Shown below are 20 T cell receptor beta chains from a single sample sequenced in a study of early T cells in non-severe SARS-CoV-2 infection. TCRdb passed the 5' RACE reads through MiXCR, listing each CDR3 protein once. The sample comprises some 40,000 distinct CDR3 sequences, around 5% of which are singletons, and around 27% rests with the top ten. The sequenced sample consisted of whole blood. Receptor source: an adult who was a healthcare worker with PCR-confirmed SARS-CoV-2 infection or an uninfected control (not recorded which).

At least ten counts were recorded for this clonotype. V and J are TRBV11-2 and TRBJ1-4, with 8 bases fitting TRBD1. V gave up 2 bases and J gave up 5 bases; unmatched junction bases: 10. The CDR3 runs to 17 residues. Germline CDR1 SGHAT, CDR2 FQNNGV. Written as DNA, the CDR3 is TGTGCCAGCAGCTTATCCCTGGACAGGGATCTAAATGAAAAACTGTTTTTT. Its translation: CASSLSLDRDLNEKLFF.

This clonotype was counted at least ten times. The chain links TRBV28 to TRBJ1-2, with a possible D match to TRBD1 (6 bases). V lost 6 bases, J lost 1 base, and 18 bases lay in between. The CDR3 is 16 residues long. Germline CDR1 MDHEN, CDR2 SYDVKM. The CDR3 nucleotides are TGTGCCAGCAGGGGGACGAGTCAGGGGAATAACTATGGCTACACCTTC. Translation gives CASRGTSQGNNYGYTF.

This chain joins TRBV5-1 and TRBJ1-1, with D hard to call. This CDR3 is built from 14 residues. V gave up 1 base and J gave up 5 bases, with 12 bases separating them. Germline V lookup: CDR1 SGHRS, CDR2 YFSETQ. CDR3 bases: TGCGCCAGCAGCTTGTCCGGGCGGAGGACTGAAGCTTTCTTT. Its translation is CASSLSGRRTEAFF.

In its sample, this clonotype was seen many times. The V and J genes are TRBV7-2 and TRBJ2-5, with a tentative D call TRBD2 (5 bases). Trimming shortened V by 1 base and J by 5 bases, and 14 bases separated the two germline ends. This CDR3 is built from 15 residues. Looked up from germline, CDR1 is SGHTA and CDR2 is FQGNSA. For the CDR3, the DNA is TGTGCCAGCAGCTTAGGATTCGGACTGCGGGAGACCCAGTACTTC. It encodes CASSLGFGLRETQYF.

This clonotype has ten or more counts. V is TRBV6-5 and J is TRBJ1-1; TRBD1 aligns across 11 bases. Germline V gene lookup returns CDR1 MNHEY and CDR2 SVGAGI. This CDR3 comprises 16 residues. The J segment lost 1 base and the V segment lost 2 bases, leaving 3 bases of the junction unmatched. CDR3 nucleotide sequence: TGTGCCAGCAGTTACGGGACAGGGGGAGGGAACACTGAAGCTTTCTTT. It yields the protein CASSYGTGGGNTEAFF.

This clonotype was counted many times. This chain links TRBV28 with TRBJ2-1; no firm D call. This CDR3 spans 15 amino acids. CDR1 and CDR2 (germline): MDHEN, SYDVKM. Trimming took off 6 bases at V and 0 bases at J, with 12 bases between the two ends. The CDR3 spells CASRHPERSYNEQFF. CDR3 nucleotides: TGTGCCAGCAGGCACCCCGAGCGCTCCTACAATGAGCAGTTCTTC.

This clonotype has a count of ten or more. The genes are TRBV5-8 and TRBJ2-7; D remains unclear. The V and J ends lost 0 bases and 6 bases respectively, with 4 bases between them. The CDR3 runs 11 residues. Germline CDR1 is SGHTS and CDR2 is YDEGEE. The DNA for the CDR3 is TGTGCCAGCAGCTTGGCTAGCGAGCAGTACTTC. Protein: CASSLASEQYF.

Ten or more counts support this clonotype. The rearrangement links TRBV12-3 or TRBV12-4 to TRBJ2-7, with 8 nucleotides matching TRBD1. The CDR3 is 13 residues long. The V segment lost 5 bases and the J segment 2 bases; nucleotides outside the gene matches: 2. The CDR3 here is CASSGQGPYEQYF. CDR3 in DNA: TGTGCCAGCAGTGGACAGGGACCCTACGAGCAGTACTTC.

In this sample, this clonotype turned up many times. The V call is TRBV7-2, the J call TRBJ1-6; D may be TRBD1 (6 bases). Germline-derived CDR1 and CDR2 are SGHTA and FQGNSA. This CDR3 has 13 residues. V lost 6 bases and J 9 bases, leaving 12 bases between the germline ends. In DNA, the CDR3 is TGTGCCAGCAGGGACAGCTTAGGTTCACCCCTCCACTTT. Translated, it gives CASRDSLGSPLHF.

This clonotype has ten or more counts. The V and J genes are TRBV5-6 and TRBJ1-1; TRBD1 agrees at 7 bases. Trimming took 4 bases from V and 1 from J; bases not matched to a gene: 1. The CDR3 is made up of 13 amino acids. Germline V gene sequence: CDR1 SGHDT, CDR2 YYEEEE. The CDR3 loop reads CASSRDRNTEAFF. The CDR3 coding sequence is TGTGCCAGCAGCCGGGACAGGAACACTGAAGCTTTCTTT.

This clonotype was seen more than once but under ten times. A read error may explain this, as a much larger clone is one base away. J is TRBJ1-5 and V is TRBV6-6, with TRBD1 identical over 8 bases. Germline V gene data show CDR1 as MNHNY and CDR2 as SVGAGI (reference sequence). J lost 9 bases, V lost 5 bases, and 9 bases had no gene match. The CDR3 runs to 14 residues. CDR3 loop: CASSQQGADLPQHF. CDR3 sequence (DNA): TGTGCCAGCAGTCAGCAGGGGGCTGATCTGCCCCAGCATTTT.

This clonotype was recorded many times. The chain links TRBV7-9 to TRBJ2-3, with a weak D call TRBD2 (7 bases). The germline V and J ends were trimmed by 4 bases and 2 bases, with 19 bases remaining between them. CDR3 length: 17 amino acids. Germline V gene lookup returns CDR1 SEHNR and CDR2 FQNEAQ (reference sequence). Written as DNA, the CDR3 is TGTGCCAGCAGCTCCGGGATGGGGGCGGGGGACACAGATACGCAGTATTTT. Its translation: CASSSGMGAGDTDTQYF.

This clonotype has at least ten counts. The rearrangement links TRBV5-1 to TRBJ2-5, with 9 bases aligning to TRBD1. The CDR3 contains 15 residues. The germline CDR1 and CDR2 sequences are SGHRS and YFSETQ. The trim removed 10 bases at V and 4 bases at J, leaving 14 bases unmatched. This chain's CDR3 is CACRSGGQGRETQYF. CDR3 bases: TGCGCCTGTCGATCCGGAGGACAGGGGCGAGAGACCCAGTACTTC.

This clonotype has a count of ten or more. The rearrangement links TRBV14 to TRBJ1-1; 7 nucleotides match TRBD1. Germline CDR1 reads SGHDN; CDR2 reads FVKESK. The CDR3 has 16 residues. V was pared by 2 bases and J by 3 bases, with 9 bases of the junction left unmatched. CDR3 coding DNA: TGTGCCAGCAGCCAAAGACAGGGCGAGGTCTACACTGAAGCTTTCTTT. It yields the protein CASSQRQGEVYTEAFF.

In its sample, this clonotype was seen many times. V gene TRBV6-2 or TRBV6-3 combines with J gene TRBJ2-1, with no clear D. This CDR3 has 13 amino acids. Between the trimmed V and J ends, which lost 0 bases and 4 bases, there was a span of 4 bases. Germline-derived CDR1 and CDR2 are MNHEY and SVGEGT. CDR3 nucleotide sequence: TGTGCCAGCAGTTACTCGATTTACAATGAGCAGTTCTTC. Amino acids: CASSYSIYNEQFF.

This clonotype was detected only a few times. The gene calls are TRBV19 and TRBJ2-1; unclear D gene. V was pared by 8 bases and J by 6 bases, with 17 bases between. Germline V lookup: CDR1 LNHDA, CDR2 SQIVND (reference sequence). There are 14 residues in the CDR3. CDR3 sequence (DNA): TGTGCCAGTGGTGTTAGGGTCCCCTTCAATGAGCAGTTCTTC. This codes for CASGVRVPFNEQFF.

This clonotype appeared many times. CDR3 sequence: CSARDWNRGEEQFF. Here the CDR3 DNA reads TGCAGTGCTAGAGATTGGAACAGGGGGGAAGAGCAGTTCTTC. The chain carries TRBV20-1 and TRBJ2-1, with 8 bases matching TRBD1. This CDR3 has 14 residues. V shed 0 bases and J 10 bases; nucleotides not matched to a gene: 8. Germline V gives CDR1 DFQATT, CDR2 SNEGSKA (reference sequence).

This clonotype was recorded at least ten times. This rearrangement joins TRBV5-1 to TRBJ2-7; the match to TRBD1 covers 8 bases. This CDR3 has 15 amino acids. V shed 4 bases, J shed 7 bases, and the junction held 13 bases outside the gene matches. Germline-derived CDR1 and CDR2 are SGHRS and YFSETQ. The CDR3 spells CASSPQPDRGKEQYF. CDR3 nucleotide sequence: TGCGCCAGCAGCCCCCAACCTGACAGGGGCAAGGAGCAGTACTTC. Full variable domain (rest looked up from reference TRBV5-1 and TRBJ2-7): KAGVTQTPRYLIKTRGQQVTLSCSPISGHRSVSWYQQTPGQGLQFLFEYFSETQRNKGNFPGRFSGRQFSNSRSEMNVSTLELGDSALYLCASSPQPDRGKEQYFGPGTRLTVT.

The table lists this clonotype with many counts. The V and J genes are TRBV14 and TRBJ2-1; 9 bases are a match to TRBD2. CDR1 is SGHDN and CDR2 is FVKESK in the germline V gene. This CDR3 has 15 amino acids. V shed 1 base and J 5 bases; nucleotides not matched to a gene: 3. CDR3 nucleotides: TGTGCCAGCAGCCAAGGGGCTAGCGGGAACAATGAGCAGTTCTTC. Encoded protein: CASSQGASGNNEQFF.

There are many counts of this clonotype. The V gene is TRBV6-1, the J gene TRBJ2-7; 8 nucleotides align to TRBD2. Germline V gives CDR1 MNHNS, CDR2 SASEGT. With V trimmed by 7 bases and J by 9 bases, 14 bases remained unmatched. The CDR3 loop spans 14 amino acids. The CDR3 protein is CASTREGTVLGQYF. CDR3 in DNA: TGTGCCAGCACACGGGAGGGTACGGTATTGGGGCAGTACTTC.